The 21 T cell receptor beta chains in this list originate from one sample, sequenced in a study of T-cell reconstitution after alpha-beta-depleted transplantation in children. Unique molecular identifiers were incorporated into the prepared TCRbeta library. TCRdb re-called the PCR reads with MiXCR, one entry per CDR3 protein. The sample lists a few hundred thousand distinct CDR3 sequences; more than 7.5% were seen once. Sequencing used PBMCs from the stem cell graft donor, obtained from the stem cell graft. These receptors were taken from a human donor who donated a stem cell graft to a child with SCID.

This clonotype has ten or more counts. This sequence joins TRBV5-1 and TRBJ2-2, with D uncertain. This CDR3 spans 15 amino acids. Trimming shortened V by 0 bases and J by 0 bases, and 6 bases separated the two germline ends. CDR1 and CDR2 (germline): SGHRS, YFSETQ. This CDR3 reads CASSLARSNTGELFF. The CDR3 DNA is TGCGCCAGCAGCTTGGCGAGATCGAACACCGGGGAGCTGTTTTTT.

This clonotype was counted ten times or more. The chain uses TRBV7-6 and TRBJ2-1, with TRBD2 matching 12 bases. Germline CDR1 is SGHVS and CDR2 is FNYEAQ. V gave up 5 bases and J gave up 8 bases; unmatched junction bases: 13. The CDR3 is 17 residues long. The CDR3 protein is CASSPRLAGVFGDEQFF. CDR3 in DNA: TGTGCCAGCAGCCCCCGACTAGCGGGGGTCTTCGGGGATGAGCAGTTCTTC.

This clonotype was counted a few times. V usage is TRBV7-8 and J usage is TRBJ1-6; possibly TRBD1 for D (6 bases). CDR3 size: 15 residues. Trimming pared 1 base from V and 10 bases from J, leaving 14 bases between. The V gene's germline CDR1 is SGHVS and CDR2 FQNEAQ. The CDR3: CASSLGEGGGSPLHF. The CDR3 DNA reads TGTGCCAGCAGCTTAGGGGAAGGGGGAGGCTCACCCCTCCACTTT.

At least ten counts were recorded for this clonotype. V usage is TRBV20-1 and J usage is TRBJ1-1, with D unresolved. There are 14 residues in the CDR3. Between the trimmed V and J ends, which lost 0 bases and 5 bases, there was a span of 13 bases. The germline gives CDR1 DFQATT, CDR2 SNEGSKA (reference sequence). CDR3 nucleotides: TGCAGTGCTAGAGATCAGGCAGATCGGACTGAAGCTTTCTTT. Translation gives CSARDQADRTEAFF.

This clonotype was recorded at least ten times. The chain carries TRBV3-1 and TRBJ2-1, with D possibly matching TRBD1 (6 bases). Trimming shortened V by 1 base and J by 10 bases, and 20 bases separated the two germline ends. CDR1 and CDR2 (germline): LGHDT, YNNKEL (reference sequence). This CDR3 is built from 16 residues. CDR3 DNA sequence: TGTGCCAGCAGCCAAGTTAGAGAGAGGGGGTCAGGAGAGCAGTTCTTC. Protein: CASSQVRERGSGEQFF.

Many counts were recorded for this clonotype. V is TRBV29-1 and J is TRBJ1-1; the D gene is possibly TRBD1 (5 bases). Trimming took off 4 bases at V and 0 bases at J, with 15 bases between the two ends. The CDR3 is made up of 15 amino acids. Germline CDR1 and CDR2: SQVTM and ANQGSEA. CDR3 sequence: CSVVGEWSMNTEAFF. CDR3 nucleotides: TGCAGCGTTGTGGGGGAATGGAGCATGAACACTGAAGCTTTCTTT.

This clonotype was found many times. The V and J genes are TRBV7-9 and TRBJ1-1; tentatively, D is TRBD1 (5 bases). V lost 2 bases to trimming and J lost 2 bases, with 9 bases between them. This CDR3 contains 14 residues. Per the germline V gene, CDR1 is SEHNR and CDR2 is FQNEAQ (reference sequence). This CDR3 reads CASSLRQSNTEAFF. As DNA, the CDR3 is TGTGCCAGCAGCTTACGACAGAGTAACACTGAAGCTTTCTTT.

This clonotype has a count of ten or more. Here the CDR3 DNA reads TGCGCCAGCAGCCCGCACCGGGACAGGATCGGGGAGCTGTTTTTT. The encoded protein is CASSPHRDRIGELFF. V gene TRBV5-1 combines with J gene TRBJ2-2; TRBD1 agrees at 8 bases. Germline values: CDR1 SGHRS, CDR2 YFSETQ. The CDR3 is made up of 15 amino acids. Losses at the gene ends were 4 bases for V and 7 bases for J; bases not matched to a gene: 9.

The table lists this clonotype with many counts. The V call is TRBV20-1, the J call TRBJ1-1; the D gene is possibly TRBD1 (6 bases). Germline assignment: CDR1 DFQATT and CDR2 SNEGSKA (reference sequence). CDR3 length: 12 residues. Trimming left V 6 bases short and J 10 bases short, with 18 bases between. The CDR3 DNA is TGCAGTGCCCGGGGGCAAGGGTGGGGAGCTTTCTTT. Residues: CSARGQGWGAFF.

This chain uses TRBV7-3 with TRBJ2-2; 10 nucleotides line up with TRBD1. The CDR3 extends over 15 amino acids. Looked up from germline, CDR1 is SGHTA and CDR2 is FQGTGA. J gave up 2 bases and V 6 bases, and 3 bases lay outside the gene matches. CDR3: CASRKTGGNTGELFF. The CDR3 coding sequence is TGTGCCAGCAGGAAGACAGGGGGCAACACCGGGGAGCTGTTTTTT.

This clonotype showed up many times. The chain carries TRBV7-9 and TRBJ1-3; D ambiguous. CDR1 is SEHNR, CDR2 FQNEAQ, per germline (reference sequence). V was cut by 4 bases and J by 0 bases, with 16 bases left in between. The CDR3 totals 17 residues. The CDR3: CASSSSRGFNSGNTIYF. The CDR3 nucleotides read TGTGCCAGCAGCTCGAGCCGGGGATTTAACTCTGGAAACACCATATATTTT.

This clonotype was observed many times. V and J are TRBV20-1 and TRBJ2-3, with 7 bases that match TRBD1. J gave up 0 bases and V 5 bases, and 2 bases lay outside the gene matches. Germline lookup yields CDR1 DFQATT and CDR2 SNEGSKA (reference sequence). CDR3 length: 13 amino acids. The CDR3 protein is CSARDSSTDTQYF. CDR3 bases: TGCAGTGCTCGGGACAGTAGCACAGATACGCAGTATTTT.

This clonotype was picked up many times. The rearrangement joins TRBV12-3 or TRBV12-4 to TRBJ1-1, with 10 bases fitting TRBD1. There are 14 residues in the CDR3. V shed 6 bases, J shed 6 bases, and the junction held 7 bases outside the gene matches. Here the CDR3 reads CASRPGQGRSEAFF. The CDR3 DNA sequence: TGTGCCAGCAGGCCGGGACAGGGGCGCTCTGAAGCTTTCTTT.

This clonotype was found many times. The chain has TRBV20-1 and TRBJ2-2; D is undetermined. This CDR3 comprises 14 residues. Germline CDR1 reads DFQATT; CDR2 reads SNEGSKA (reference sequence). The germline V and J ends were trimmed by 5 bases and 1 base, with 11 bases remaining between them. This CDR3 is CSAGRIGNTGELFF. As DNA, the CDR3 is TGCAGTGCTGGTCGCATCGGGAACACCGGGGAGCTGTTTTTT.

This clonotype was seen at least ten times. J is TRBJ1-2 and V is TRBV20-1; D remains ambiguous. Trimming left V 3 bases short and J 1 base short, with 9 bases between. Germline V gene sequence: CDR1 DFQATT, CDR2 SNEGSKA (reference sequence). The CDR3 has 13 residues. CDR3 in amino acids: CSARGSRNYGYTF. The CDR3 nucleotides read TGCAGTGCTAGGGGATCCCGTAACTATGGCTACACCTTC.

This clonotype was seen a handful of times. The rearrangement uses TRBV30 and TRBJ1-2; D unresolved. The V end lost 0 bases, the J end lost 3 bases, and 8 bases lay between the germline ends. The CDR3 length is 13 residues. Per germline, CDR1 GTSNPN and CDR2 SVGIG (reference sequence). This CDR3 is CAWSVLSDYGYTF. The CDR3 region has the DNA TGTGCCTGGAGTGTACTCAGCGACTATGGCTACACCTTC.

The sample holds many counts of this clonotype. The rearrangement uses TRBV6-2 or TRBV6-3 and TRBJ1-2; 9 bases are shared with TRBD1. Germline V gene lookup returns CDR1 MNHEY and CDR2 SVGEGT. J was trimmed by 4 bases and V by 6 bases; bases with no gene match: 15. CDR3 length: 17 amino acids. The CDR3 sequence is CASSQGGQGYGSYGYTF. CDR3 DNA sequence: TGTGCCAGCAGCCAAGGCGGACAGGGGTACGGATCCTATGGCTACACCTTC.

The chain carries TRBV5-5 and TRBJ2-2; no clear D. This CDR3 contains 15 residues. CDR1 and CDR2 (germline): SGHKS, YYEKEE (reference sequence). V was shortened by 1 base and J by 9 bases, with 16 bases between the two germline ends. The CDR3 reads CASSLRPIISRELFF. In nucleotides, the CDR3 is TGTGCCAGCAGCTTGCGACCCATAATCTCGCGGGAGCTGTTTTTT. Drawing the rest from reference TRBV5-5 and TRBJ2-2, the complete variable domain is DAGVTQSPTHLIKTRGQQVTLRCSPISGHKSVSWYQQVLGQGPQFIFQYYEKEERGRGNFPDRFSARQFPNYSSELNVNALLLGDSALYLCASSLRPIISRELFFGEGSRLTVL.

About this clonotype: The junction shows a germline mismatch at one end, possibly a read error. The chain couples TRBV18 to TRBJ1-1; D ambiguous. The CDR3 runs 13 residues. Germline V lookup: CDR1 KGHSH, CDR2 LQKENI. The CDR3 DNA is TGTGCCAGCTCCCCAGAACTTAACACTGAAGCTCTCTTT. Translated: CASSPELNTEALF.

The table lists this clonotype with many counts. This rearrangement joins TRBV18 to TRBJ1-3, with no clear D. CDR3 length equals 14 residues. V lost 6 bases, J lost 3 bases, and 12 bases lay in between. CDR1 and CDR2 (germline): KGHSH, LQKENI. The CDR3 loop is CASSPAVDGNTIYF. CDR3 DNA sequence: TGTGCCAGCTCCCCCGCGGTTGATGGAAACACCATATATTTT.

This clonotype was seen many times. The V gene is TRBV28, the J gene TRBJ1-5; perhaps TRBD1 as D (6 bases). CDR1 MDHEN and CDR2 SYDVKM come from the germline V gene. V was clipped by 6 bases and J by 2 bases, with 14 bases between them. The CDR3 is 15 residues long. The CDR3 sequence is CASSPRGGGNQPQHF. In DNA, the CDR3 is TGTGCCAGCAGCCCAAGGGGGGGTGGCAATCAGCCCCAGCATTTT.